This T cell receptor (beta chain) appears in the sequencing data of a study of shared clonotypes between healthy human individuals. Study details: A donor's plate count was three for CD4 naive and three for CD4 memory; CD8 naive had two and CD8 memory one. Study results and limitations: Four donors shared about 5% of their naive CD4 clonotypes.

Concerning this clone: What it binds is unknown.

Profiling relied on immunoSEQ multiplex PCR, and the TCRdb table lists in-frame clones only, not all of them. The sample has over 2,000,000 clones, around 93% seen once. Naive CD8 cells were CD45RO-negative, positively selected for CCR7, excluding terminally differentiated effector memory CD45RA+ cells. The clonotype was recovered from a man between 18 and 35 years old in good health. Some clones in this sample may be carry-over from other donors' samples. The source material was naive CD8+ T cells from PBMCs.

The DNA of the CDR3 is TGTGCCAGCAGGGTAGGACTAGGAGTTGAGTTCTTC. Translated, it gives CASRVGLGVEFF. The chain carries TRBV2 and TRBJ2-1, with TRBD2 identical over 7 bases. This CDR3 is built from 12 residues. Germline CDR1 reads SNHLY; CDR2 reads FYNNEI. J lost 14 bases, V lost 6 bases, and 10 bases had no gene match.